These 16 T cell receptor beta chains were all obtained from the same sample, sequenced in a study of T-cell reconstitution after alpha-beta-depleted transplantation in children. The TCRbeta library incorporated unique molecular identifiers. Via MiXCR, TCRdb re-called the PCR reads, giving one row per CDR3 protein. In the table there are about a million distinct CDR3 sequences, 25% to 30% of which are singletons. Sequencing was performed on PBMCs, mostly from graft donor cells, taken 360 days after TCRalphabeta/CD19-depleted stem cell transplant. The receptors shown here come from a boy less than two years old who had a stem cell transplant for SCID, so the T cells may come from the graft donor.

The gene calls are TRBV4-2 and TRBJ2-5, with 7 bases fitting TRBD2. This CDR3 comprises 18 residues. CDR1 and CDR2 (germline): LGHNA, YNFKEQ. The V segment lost 4 bases and the J segment 2 bases; nucleotides outside the gene matches: 16. The CDR3 region has the DNA TGTGCCAGCAGCCTGGGGGACCTTGGCTCTAGCGGACAAGAGACCCAGTACTTC. This codes for CASSLGDLGSSGQETQYF.

This clonotype was counted between two and nine times. As DNA, the CDR3 is TGTGCCAGCAGCTACAATGAAGAGACCCAGTACTTC. Encoded protein: CASSYNEETQYF. The chain combines TRBV11-1 with TRBJ2-5; D ambiguous. The V gene lost 4 bases and the J gene lost 3 bases, with 6 bases spanning the gap. This CDR3 contains 12 residues. Per the germline V gene, CDR1 is SGHAT and CDR2 is FQDESV (reference sequence).

The chain is built from TRBV20-1 and TRBJ2-7; D unresolved. The CDR3 extends over 13 amino acids. V was cut by 0 bases and J by 3 bases, with 9 bases left in between. Germline CDR1 is DFQATT and CDR2 is SNEGSKA (reference sequence). CDR3 sequence reads: CSARDLRRYEQYF. For the CDR3, the DNA is TGCAGTGCTAGAGATCTCCGTCGCTACGAGCAGTACTTC.

This sequence joins TRBV9 and TRBJ2-5, with unresolved D. This CDR3 is 14 amino acids long. Germline values: CDR1 SGDLS, CDR2 YYNGEE. The V gene lost 0 bases and the J gene lost 5 bases, with 11 bases spanning the gap. CDR3 sequence reads: CASSVAGDRETQYF. In DNA form, the CDR3 reads TGTGCCAGCAGCGTAGCTGGGGATCGGGAGACCCAGTACTTC.

This clonotype showed up just a few times. The chain employs TRBV29-1 and TRBJ2-3; 10 bases are a match to TRBD2. This CDR3 spans 16 amino acids. Germline assignment: CDR1 SQVTM and CDR2 ANQGSEA. V lost 4 bases to trimming and J lost 2 bases; unmatched junction nucleotides: 9. The CDR3 region is CSVGSQRGGATDTQYF. DNA for the CDR3: TGCAGCGTTGGTAGTCAGCGGGGGGGCGCCACAGATACGCAGTATTTT.

This chain's CDR3 is CASSLGSGTGYGYTF. The CDR3 region has the DNA TGTGCCAGCAGCTTAGGATCCGGGACAGGGTATGGCTACACCTTC. V gene TRBV11-2 combines with J gene TRBJ1-2; 9 bases line up with TRBD1. Germline CDR1 reads SGHAT; CDR2 reads FQNNGV. The V gene end was trimmed by 1 base and the J gene end by 5 bases; junction bases not matched to a gene: 5. The CDR3 has 15 amino acids.

There are a few counts of this clonotype. The chain joins TRBV6-1 to TRBJ2-1, with 8 bases lining up with TRBD2. This CDR3 spans 16 amino acids. CDR1 MNHNS and CDR2 SASEGT come from the germline V gene. V was pared by 6 bases and J by 7 bases, with 14 bases of the junction left unmatched. This CDR3 is CASSRWSGGPLNEQFF. The CDR3 DNA reads TGTGCCAGCAGCCGGTGGAGCGGGGGCCCCCTGAATGAGCAGTTCTTC.

The chain combines TRBV18 with TRBJ2-5, with unresolved D. The CDR3 loop spans 17 amino acids. In germline, CDR1 is KGHSH, CDR2 LQKENI. The V end was cut by 0 bases, the J end by 0 bases, with 14 bases between. DNA for the CDR3: TGTGCCAGCTCACCACCGAACAGTTTGGGCAACCAAGAGACCCAGTACTTC. It codes for CASSPPNSLGNQETQYF.

The chain employs TRBV27 and TRBJ2-1; D is undetermined. The CDR3 sequence is 9 residues long. V was trimmed by 8 bases and J by 8 bases, leaving 4 bases between them. The germline CDR1 and CDR2 sequences are MNHEY and SMNVEV (reference sequence). CDR3 loop: CASGYEQFF. CDR3 in DNA: TGTGCCAGCGGTTATGAGCAGTTCTTC.

The chain combines TRBV28 with TRBJ1-4, with a weak D call TRBD1 (5 bases). Germline assignment: CDR1 MDHEN and CDR2 SYDVKM. With 6 bases removed from V and 0 bases from J, the gap between germline ends came to 20 bases. The CDR3 runs to 18 residues. CDR3 DNA sequence: TGTGCCAGCAGAGCAGGGTGGTGGAAAGTGACAACTAATGAAAAACTGTTTTTT. Its protein is CASRAGWWKVTTNEKLFF.

The V call is TRBV5-6, the J call TRBJ2-1; D not resolved. In germline, CDR1 is SGHDT, CDR2 YYEEEE. Deletions cut 4 bases from V and 9 bases from J, with 14 bases between. This CDR3 has 13 amino acids. The CDR3 spells CASSPSAWGEQFF. The CDR3 coding sequence is TGTGCCAGCAGCCCATCCGCGTGGGGTGAGCAGTTCTTC. The variable domain in full, completed from reference TRBV5-6 and TRBJ2-1, reads DAGVTQSPTHLIKTRGQQVTLRCSPKSGHDTVSWYQQALGQGPQFIFQYYEEEERQRGNFPDRFSGHQFPNYSSELNVNALLLGDSALYLCASSPSAWGEQFFGPGTRLTVL.

This clonotype turned up a few times. The genes are TRBV9 and TRBJ2-1; the D gene is possibly TRBD1 (6 bases). V was pared by 0 bases and J by 2 bases, with 12 bases between. The CDR3 has 16 amino acids. The germline V gene encodes CDR1 SGDLS and CDR2 YYNGEE. The DNA of the CDR3 is TGTGCCAGCAGCGTAGTCGTTGGGGGCCCCTACAATGAGCAGTTCTTC. Residues: CASSVVVGGPYNEQFF.

The CDR3 reads CASSPTPTGSKNIQYF. CDR3 DNA: TGTGCCAGCAGCCCCACCCCGACAGGGTCCAAAAACATTCAGTACTTC. The rearrangement links TRBV7-6 to TRBJ2-4; 7 nucleotides line up with TRBD1. Germline loops: CDR1 SGHVS, CDR2 FNYEAQ. J gave up 2 bases and V 5 bases, and 9 bases lay outside the gene matches. This CDR3 is 16 amino acids long.

In its sample, this clonotype was seen a few times. The genes are TRBV12-3 or TRBV12-4 and TRBJ2-3; 9 bases match TRBD1. The V gene end was trimmed by 6 bases and the J gene end by 11 bases; junction bases not matched to a gene: 6. CDR3 size: 12 residues. The CDR3 DNA reads as TGTGCCAGCAGCCTCGGACAGGGGAAGCAGTATTTT. This gives the protein CASSLGQGKQYF.

This chain joins TRBV9 and TRBJ2-1; tentative D call: TRBD2 (5 bases). The CDR3 contains 12 residues. CDR1 is SGDLS and CDR2 is YYNGEE in the germline V gene. CDR3 protein: CASGPDDNEQFF. The CDR3, as DNA: TGTGCAAGCGGACCGGACGACAATGAGCAGTTCTTC.

The rearrangement joins TRBV12-3 or TRBV12-4 to TRBJ1-1, with D unresolved. This CDR3 spans 14 amino acids. V dropped 7 bases and J dropped 0 bases, with 12 bases sitting between them. This CDR3 reads CASMAGAMNTEAFF. CDR3 nucleotide sequence: TGTGCCAGCATGGCAGGAGCCATGAACACTGAAGCTTTCTTT.